This record concerns one T cell receptor (beta chain) sequence. The length of the CDR3 is 14 residues. The germline V and J ends were trimmed by 0 bases and 4 bases, with 9 bases remaining between them. Germline CDR1 reads MNHEY; CDR2 reads SVGEGT. This specimen comes from a study of blood T cell repertoires in COVID-19. The overall study: The samples span acute and convalescent COVID-19 from the United States, Italy and Spain.

In the authors' methods: Reference gene primer amplification gave nucleated cell count estimates. Using immunoSEQ multiplex PCR, the repertoire was profiled, and TCRdb retains in-frame clones only, with some absent. V, J and clone size are those of that table, while D and trimming were read from the DNA. Altogether about 160,000 clones are present, about nine tenths being singletons, with the ten largest covering 3.5% to 4.5%. The TCR originated in a woman aged 55-69 years with active or convalescent COVID-19. The V and J genes are TRBV6-2 or TRBV6-3 and TRBJ1-2; D may be TRBD1 (6 bases). The sample comprised peripheral blood. Here the CDR3 reads CASSYSQGAYGYTF. CDR3 DNA: TGTGCCAGCAGTTACTCACAGGGAGCCTATGGCTACACCTTC.